A single sample gave rise to the 7 T cell receptor beta chains below, sequenced in a study of blood T cell repertoires in COVID-19. The repertoire was sequenced with immunoSEQ multiplex PCR; TCRdb's copy has only in-frame clones and lacks some. The sample includes a few hundred thousand clones, about nine tenths seen only once; the top ten take around 1.7%. The source material was PBMCs or T cells enriched from blood (not recorded which). The receptor source for this set is a man aged 35-49 years who had recovered from COVID-19.

The V call is TRBV7-2, the J call TRBJ1-3, with D tentatively TRBD1 (5 bases). In germline, CDR1 is SGHTA, CDR2 FQGNSA. Trimming removed 6 bases at V and 2 bases at J, with 8 bases between. CDR3 length: 13 residues. CDR3 sequence reads: CASRGGAGNTIYF. DNA of the CDR3: TGTGCCAGCAGGGGAGGGGCTGGAAACACCATATATTTT.

The chain joins TRBV5-5 to TRBJ2-7; D perhaps matches TRBD1 (7 bases). V lost 5 bases and J lost 2, with 14 bases in between. The CDR3 covers 14 residues. Germline loops: CDR1 SGHKS, CDR2 YYEKEE (reference sequence). DNA for the CDR3: TGTGCCAGCAGGGCGGGACAGAATCCCTACGAGCAGTACTTC. Encoded protein: CASRAGQNPYEQYF.

The V gene is TRBV6-5, the J gene TRBJ1-2; 7 bases agree with TRBD1. The CDR3 has 14 residues. Germline values: CDR1 MNHEY, CDR2 SVGAGI. V was clipped by 7 bases and J by 4 bases; unmatched bases: 9. In nucleotides, the CDR3 is TGTGCCAGCAAGGAGGACAGGACCTTCTATGGCTACACCTTC. It codes for CASKEDRTFYGYTF.

This chain joins TRBV9 and TRBJ1-5; D remains unclear. V gave up 0 bases and J gave up 5 bases, with 9 bases separating them. Germline V CDR1 and CDR2: SGDLS, YYNGEE. The CDR3 extends over 14 amino acids. The CDR3 DNA follows: TGTGCCAGCAGCGTAGACCCAGGCTATCAGCCCCAGCATTTT. Its protein product is CASSVDPGYQPQHF.

CDR3 region: CASSFTGIYEQYF. The CDR3 nucleotides are TGTGCCAGCAGCTTTACAGGGATTTACGAGCAGTACTTC. The V call is TRBV5-4, the J call TRBJ2-7, with D possibly being TRBD1 (6 bases). Germline V gene sequence: CDR1 SGHNT, CDR2 YYREEE (reference sequence). There are 13 residues in the CDR3. Trimming left V 2 bases short and J 4 bases short, with 10 bases between.

This clone was seen only once. The chain links TRBV18 to TRBJ1-1; no clear D. With 3 bases removed from V and 1 base from J, the gap between germline ends came to 6 bases. Germline CDR1 reads KGHSH; CDR2 reads LQKENI. This CDR3 spans 13 amino acids. CDR3 DNA sequence: TGTGCCAGCTCACCGCGATCGAACACTGAAGCTTTCTTT. Translating it yields CASSPRSNTEAFF.

The chain recombines TRBV19 with TRBJ1-1, with 8 bases that match TRBD1. Germline trimming cut 5 bases from V and 7 bases from J; bases unmatched to any gene: 21. The CDR3 extends over 18 amino acids. CDR1 LNHDA and CDR2 SQIVND come from the germline V gene (reference sequence). CDR3 sequence: CASSPDGGIPRGRNEAFF. Here the CDR3 DNA reads TGTGCCAGTAGTCCCGACGGGGGCATTCCCAGGGGGCGTAATGAAGCTTTCTTT.